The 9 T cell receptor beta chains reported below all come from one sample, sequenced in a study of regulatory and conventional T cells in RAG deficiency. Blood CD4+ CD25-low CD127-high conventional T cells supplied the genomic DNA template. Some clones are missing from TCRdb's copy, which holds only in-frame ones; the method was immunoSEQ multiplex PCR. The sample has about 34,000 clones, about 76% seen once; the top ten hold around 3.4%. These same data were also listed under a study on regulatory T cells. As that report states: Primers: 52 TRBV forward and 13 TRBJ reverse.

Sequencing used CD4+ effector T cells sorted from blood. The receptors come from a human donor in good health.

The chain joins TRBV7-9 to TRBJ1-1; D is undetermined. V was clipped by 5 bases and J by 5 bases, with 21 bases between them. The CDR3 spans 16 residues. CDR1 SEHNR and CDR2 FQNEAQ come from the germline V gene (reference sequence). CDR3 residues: CASSRGDTVGKTEAFF. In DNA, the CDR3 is TGTGCCAGCAGCCGAGGAGACACGGTCGGCAAAACTGAAGCTTTCTTT.

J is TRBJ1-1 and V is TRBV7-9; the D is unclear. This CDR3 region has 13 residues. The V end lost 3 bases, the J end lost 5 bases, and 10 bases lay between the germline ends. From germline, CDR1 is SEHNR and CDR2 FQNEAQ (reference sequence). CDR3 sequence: CASSFSGMTEAFF. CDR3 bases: TGTGCCAGCAGCTTCTCTGGGATGACTGAAGCTTTCTTT. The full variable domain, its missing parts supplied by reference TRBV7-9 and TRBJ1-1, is DTGVSQNPRHKITKRGQNVTFRCDPISEHNRLYWYRQTLGQGPEFLTYFQNEAQLEKSRLLSDRFSAERPKGSFSTLEIQRTEQGDSAMYLCASSFSGMTEAFFGQGTRLTVV.

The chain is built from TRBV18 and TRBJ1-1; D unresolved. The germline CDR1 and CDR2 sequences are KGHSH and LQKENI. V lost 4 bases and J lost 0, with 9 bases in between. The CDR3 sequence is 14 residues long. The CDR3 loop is CASSLVAVNTEAFF. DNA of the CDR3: TGTGCCAGCTCACTTGTGGCTGTGAACACTGAAGCTTTCTTT.

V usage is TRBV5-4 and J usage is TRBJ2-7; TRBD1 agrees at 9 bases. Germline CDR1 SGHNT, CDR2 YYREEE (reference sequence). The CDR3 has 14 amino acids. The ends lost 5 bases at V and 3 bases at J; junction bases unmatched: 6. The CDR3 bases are TGTGCCAGCAGTCTATCGGGACAGGGCTACGAGCAGTACTTC. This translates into CASSLSGQGYEQYF.

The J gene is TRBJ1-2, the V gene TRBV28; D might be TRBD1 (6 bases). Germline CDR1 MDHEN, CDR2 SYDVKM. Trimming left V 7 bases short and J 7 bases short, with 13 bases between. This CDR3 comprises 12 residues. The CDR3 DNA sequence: TGTGCCAGCAAACGGACAGTTCCTGGCTACACCTTC. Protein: CASKRTVPGYTF.

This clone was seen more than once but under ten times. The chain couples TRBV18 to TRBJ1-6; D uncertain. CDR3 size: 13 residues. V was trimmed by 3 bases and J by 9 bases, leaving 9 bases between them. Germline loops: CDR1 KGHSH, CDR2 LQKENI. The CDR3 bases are TGTGCCAGCTCACCTCGATCCCCTTCACCCCTCCACTTT. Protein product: CASSPRSPSPLHF.

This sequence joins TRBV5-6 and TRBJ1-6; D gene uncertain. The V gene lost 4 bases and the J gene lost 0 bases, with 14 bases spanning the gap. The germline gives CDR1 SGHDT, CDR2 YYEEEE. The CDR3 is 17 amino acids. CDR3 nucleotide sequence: TGTGCCAGCAGCCCCCAGGCAAGTAGCTCCTATAATTCACCCCTCCACTTT. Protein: CASSPQASSSYNSPLHF.

CDR3 sequence: CASRMGTGHEQYF. In DNA form, the CDR3 reads TGTGCCAGCAGGATGGGGACAGGGCACGAGCAGTACTTC. The V call is TRBV6-1, the J call TRBJ2-7, with 9 bases matching TRBD1. Germline V gene sequence: CDR1 MNHNS, CDR2 SASEGT. The CDR3 length is 13 residues. Losses at the gene ends were 6 bases for V and 5 bases for J; bases not matched to a gene: 5.

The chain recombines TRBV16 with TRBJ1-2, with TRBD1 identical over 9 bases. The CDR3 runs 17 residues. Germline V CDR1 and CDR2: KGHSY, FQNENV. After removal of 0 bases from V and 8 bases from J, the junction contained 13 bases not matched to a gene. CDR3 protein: CASSQSGQGKARRGYTF. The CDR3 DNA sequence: TGTGCCAGCAGCCAATCGGGACAGGGCAAAGCGAGGAGAGGCTACACCTTC.